The clone carrying this T cell receptor (beta chain) showed up just a few times. The data belong to a study of type 1 regulatory T cells. Study-level information: T-allo10 is a Tr1-enriched, alloantigen-specific CD4 T cell product made in vitro.

TCRdb reanalysed the reads using MiXCR and keeps one entry per CDR3 protein. Of about 100,000 distinct CDR3 sequences in the sample, 25% to 40% were seen once. V was pared by 2 bases and J by 5 bases, with 7 bases of the junction left unmatched. Germline CDR1 and CDR2: SGHVS and FNYEAQ. There are 16 residues in the CDR3. V and J are TRBV7-6 and TRBJ2-1; 9 nucleotides match TRBD2. The sequence came from a human donor in good health. The sequencing input was CD4+ T cells, either the whole sample or a sorted fraction (not recorded which). This CDR3 reads CASSLMASGANNEQFF. In DNA, the CDR3 is TGTGCCAGCAGCTTAATGGCTAGCGGGGCGAACAATGAGCAGTTCTTC.